Listed below are T cell receptor beta chains from one sample, sequenced in a study of cytomegalovirus exposure and HLA in healthy donors. The assay was immunoSEQ multiplex PCR, and TCRdb's table has in-frame clones only and misses some. The data show roughly 220,000 clones, approximately 83% seen once. Sequencing was carried out using PBMCs. The source of these receptors is a woman between 25 and 40 years old in good health and CMV-seropositive. Each CDR3 is given with its conserved first and last residue.

J gene,V gene,CDR3 protein
TRBJ1-2,TRBV5-1,CASSQTGESSYTF
TRBJ2-7,TRBV2,CASSATGQAYEQYF
TRBJ2-1,TRBV6-5,CASSSKVWSSYNEQFF
TRBJ1-5,TRBV9,CASSSSGDQPQHF
TRBJ2-1,TRBV29-1,CSVSPGTSGGEQFF
TRBJ2-1,TRBV19,CASNSGAYNEQFF
TRBJ2-2,TRBV5-1,CASTGTSSHTGELFF
TRBJ2-1,TRBV5-6,CASRLAGGRYGEQFF
TRBJ1-1,TRBV11-2,CASSLTRQREAFF
TRBJ1-1,TRBV19,CASSIVGRENTEAFF
TRBJ2-7,TRBV7-8,CASSHRTYGSNYEQYF
TRBJ2-3,TRBV4-1,CASSQHGLVADTQYF
TRBJ2-7,TRBV6-5,CASSYRGSPSSYEQYF
TRBJ2-1,TRBV27,CASSLGSDLYNEQFF
TRBJ2-1,TRBV4-3,CASSSGTSGKNEQFF
TRBJ1-5,TRBV27,CASSLRSNQPQHF
TRBJ1-5,TRBV11-2,CASSFSGFNQPQHF
TRBJ2-7,TRBV30,CAWSVYGTYEQYF
TRBJ2-5,TRBV15,CATSRESETQYF
TRBJ1-1,TRBV19,CASSTGQNTEAFF
TRBJ2-3,TRBV27,CASSPGTAWSGDTQYF
TRBJ2-2,TRBV30,CAWMGLKEREDTGELFF
TRBJ2-3,TRBV7-8,CASSPRTGGDTQYF
TRBJ2-7,TRBV7-9,CASSPPTGTVLHEQYF
TRBJ1-1,TRBV29-1,CSVAFSGNTEAFF
TRBJ2-3,TRBV27,CASSRGTSGSTDTQYF
TRBJ1-4,TRBV29-1,CSVELLETENEKLFF
TRBJ2-5,TRBV13,CASSLVRGETQYF
TRBJ2-7,TRBV5-1,CASSPAQVGYEQYF
TRBJ1-1,TRBV4-1,CASSQDKTGLGTEAFF
TRBJ2-2,TRBV25-1,CASSEGKGLASTGELFF
TRBJ1-1,TRBV30,CAEGPVFGNTEAFF
TRBJ2-6,TRBV5-4,CASSPPTVSGANVLTF
TRBJ2-3,TRBV30,CAWNYGGNGDTQYF
TRBJ1-5,TRBV6-5,CASRMEVDQPQHF
TRBJ2-5,TRBV6-6,CASSLGQQETQYF
TRBJ1-2,TRBV19,CASTGDTYGYTF
TRBJ2-7,TRBV5-1,CASSVDRGGYEQYF
TRBJ2-7,TRBV30,CAWSSKAYEQYF
TRBJ2-1,TRBV30,CAWNGPRLLGEQFF
TRBJ2-7,TRBV14,CASSQANYAGSGYEQYF
TRBJ2-7,TRBV10-3,CAISESRSIAYEQYF
TRBJ2-5,TRBV4-1,CASSQPILAGQETQYF
TRBJ1-2,TRBV4-2,CASSLMKGVNYGYTF
TRBJ1-2,TRBV7-6,CASSLGTGIMGGYTF
TRBJ1-1,TRBV19,CASSILGEAFF
TRBJ1-1,TRBV9,CASSRQGDSTEAFF